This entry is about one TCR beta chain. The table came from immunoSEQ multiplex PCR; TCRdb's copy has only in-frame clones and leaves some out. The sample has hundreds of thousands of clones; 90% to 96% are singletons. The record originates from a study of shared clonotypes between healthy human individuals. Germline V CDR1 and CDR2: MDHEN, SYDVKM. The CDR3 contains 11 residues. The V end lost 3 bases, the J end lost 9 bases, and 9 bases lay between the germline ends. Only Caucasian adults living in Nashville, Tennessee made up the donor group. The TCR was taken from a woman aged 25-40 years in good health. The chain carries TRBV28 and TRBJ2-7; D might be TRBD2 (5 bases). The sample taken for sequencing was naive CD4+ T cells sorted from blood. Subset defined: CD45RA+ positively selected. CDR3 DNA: TGTGCCAGCAGTTTCAACCGGGGGCAGTACTTC. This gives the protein CASSFNRGQYF.